This T cell receptor beta chain was captured by sequencing in a study of blood T cells in healthy people across ages. Study at large: With template switching, about one barcoded beta molecule was captured per two T cells. Findings and limits, study-wide: Unsorted PBMC material precluded a definitive naive versus antigen-experienced comparison. A strong correlation between TCR beta diversity and naive T cell percentage was seen.

Donors each provided ten milliliters of peripheral blood. Combining a sample-barcoded 5' primer with a J-beta primer mix, a second PCR ran for about 6 to 11 cycles. TCRdb used MiXCR to reprocess the 5' RACE reads, holding one entry per CDR3 protein. This sample has 850,000 to 1,100,000 distinct CDR3 sequences; 30% to 40% occur once, and the top ten carry about an eighth. The germline V gene has CDR1 SGHAT and CDR2 FQNNGV. The V segment lost 1 base and the J segment 4 bases; nucleotides outside the gene matches: 6. There are 15 residues in the CDR3. As concerns this clonotype: Its cognate antigen is unknown.

The source of this sequence is a young man in good health. The sequenced sample consisted of blood. This chain joins TRBV11-2 and TRBJ1-1; TRBD1 aligns across 7 bases. The DNA of the CDR3 is TGTGCCAGCAGCTTAGCATGGTCAGGGGGCACTGAAGCTTTCTTT. Protein product: CASSLAWSGGTEAFF.